Shown below are 31 T cell receptor beta chains from a single sample sequenced in a study of T cell changes during pregnancy in multiple sclerosis. The data were produced by immunoSEQ multiplex PCR, yet TCRdb's version contains in-frame clones alone and is incomplete. The table includes around 65,000 clones, around nine tenths detected once. The sequencing here drew on peripheral blood, taken in the third trimester of pregnancy. The source of these receptors is a female donor in good health, enrolled as a control in a pregnancy study.

The CDR3 sequence is CASSPGGVGAFF. CDR3 in DNA: TGTGCCAGCTCGCCCGGGGGAGTAGGGGCTTTCTTT. The chain has TRBV18 and TRBJ1-1; tentatively, D is TRBD1 (5 bases). CDR1 KGHSH and CDR2 LQKENI come from the germline V gene. There are 12 residues in the CDR3. V lost 6 bases and J 11 bases, leaving 16 bases between the germline ends.

V gene TRBV9 combines with J gene TRBJ2-7; D is undetermined. Trimming left V 3 bases short and J 3 bases short, with 13 bases between. CDR3 length equals 14 residues. Per germline, CDR1 SGDLS and CDR2 YYNGEE. The CDR3 protein is CASSASQLNYEQYF. The CDR3 coding sequence is TGTGCCAGCAGCGCCTCACAGCTAAACTACGAGCAGTACTTC. The full variable domain, rest sourced from reference TRBV9 and TRBJ2-7, is DSGVTQTPKHLITATGQRVTLRCSPRSGDLSVYWYQQSLDQGLQFLIQYYNGEERAKGNILERFSAQQFPDLHSELNLSSLELGDSALYFCASSASQLNYEQYFGPGTRLTVT.

This chain uses TRBV6-4 with TRBJ2-2; maybe TRBD2 (6 bases). CDR3 length: 14 amino acids. V dropped 3 bases and J dropped 5 bases, with 10 bases sitting between them. Germline values: CDR1 MRHNA, CDR2 SNTAGT. Here the CDR3 reads CASSERGLTGELFF. For the CDR3, the DNA is TGTGCCAGCAGTGAAAGAGGACTAACCGGGGAGCTGTTTTTT.

The chain has TRBV2 and TRBJ2-7, with 10 bases fitting TRBD1. The length of the CDR3 is 15 residues. Germline V CDR1 and CDR2: SNHLY, FYNNEI. The V and J ends lost 4 bases and 3 bases, in that order; junction bases with no gene match: 6. The CDR3 loop reads CASSGLGQGNYEQYF. For the CDR3, the DNA is TGTGCCAGCAGTGGGTTGGGACAGGGGAACTACGAGCAGTACTTC.

The V call is TRBV27, the J call TRBJ2-1, with D possibly matching TRBD2 (6 bases). Germline loops: CDR1 MNHEY, CDR2 SMNVEV (reference sequence). Trimming shortened V by 0 bases and J by 6 bases, and 15 bases separated the two germline ends. This CDR3 has 16 amino acids. Here the CDR3 DNA reads TGTGCCAGCAGTTTATCGATCGCTAGCGTGAGCAATGAGCAGTTCTTC. The encoded protein is CASSLSIASVSNEQFF.

This chain links TRBV5-4 with TRBJ1-1; weak D call: TRBD1 (6 bases). CDR3 length equals 14 residues. The V gene lost 1 base and the J gene lost 6 bases, with 13 bases spanning the gap. CDR1 and CDR2 from the germline V gene are SGHNT and YYREEE (reference sequence). The CDR3 region is CASSLQGLLAEAFF. The CDR3 nucleotides read TGTGCCAGCAGCTTGCAGGGGCTCTTGGCTGAAGCTTTCTTT.

The chain links TRBV20-1 to TRBJ2-7; TRBD1 is a possible D gene (5 bases). In germline, CDR1 is DFQATT, CDR2 SNEGSKA (reference sequence). The CDR3 extends over 11 amino acids. Trimming cost V 6 bases and J 2 bases, with 8 bases left between them. The CDR3 DNA follows: TGCAGTGCCGACAGAGCCTACGAGCAGTACTTC. Encoded protein: CSADRAYEQYF.

With respect to this clone: The sample carries other DNA sequences with the same CDR3. The chain is built from TRBV5-6 and TRBJ1-1, with D tentatively TRBD1 (5 bases). V lost 5 bases and J lost 5, with 10 bases in between. This CDR3 comprises 12 residues. Germline V gene sequence: CDR1 SGHDT, CDR2 YYEEEE. CDR3: CASSLRGTEAFF. The CDR3 nucleotides are TGTGCCAGCAGTTTGAGGGGAACTGAAGCTTTCTTT. Using reference TRBV5-6 and TRBJ1-1 for the parts outside the CDR3, the full variable domain is DAGVTQSPTHLIKTRGQQVTLRCSPKSGHDTVSWYQQALGQGPQFIFQYYEEEERQRGNFPDRFSGHQFPNYSSELNVNALLLGDSALYLCASSLRGTEAFFGQGTRLTVV.

This rearrangement joins TRBV7-9 to TRBJ1-1; D is uncertain. The CDR3 contains 11 residues. The V and J ends lost 2 bases and 10 bases respectively, with 8 bases between them. From germline, CDR1 is SEHNR and CDR2 FQNEAQ (reference sequence). CDR3 DNA sequence: TGTGCCAGCAGCTTAACCCGGGGAGCTTTCTTT. It translates to CASSLTRGAFF.

The V gene is TRBV4-3, the J gene TRBJ1-2, with unresolved D. This CDR3 is 13 amino acids long. V lost 3 bases and J 6 bases, leaving 11 bases between the germline ends. In germline, CDR1 is LGHNA, CDR2 YSLEER. CDR3 residues: CASSQATRDGYTF. Written as DNA, the CDR3 is TGCGCCAGCAGCCAGGCGACCCGGGATGGCTACACCTTC.

The V gene is TRBV6-1, the J gene TRBJ1-5, with D maybe TRBD1 (6 bases). V was shortened by 6 bases and J by 5 bases, with 11 bases between the two germline ends. The CDR3 totals 13 residues. Per germline, CDR1 MNHNS and CDR2 SASEGT. In DNA form, the CDR3 reads TGTGCCAGCAGCGCGGACAGAGATCAGCCCCAGCATTTT. It specifies CASSADRDQPQHF.

The chain combines TRBV5-1 with TRBJ1-5; D unclear. From germline, CDR1 is SGHRS and CDR2 YFSETQ. Deletions cut 0 bases from V and 5 bases from J, with 9 bases between. This CDR3 is 14 amino acids long. The CDR3 DNA sequence: TGCGCCAGCAGCTTGGACTCTATGGATCAGCCCCAGCATTTT. It yields the protein CASSLDSMDQPQHF.

J is TRBJ2-1 and V is TRBV27, with D possibly TRBD2 on 5 matching bases. Germline V lookup: CDR1 MNHEY, CDR2 SMNVEV (reference sequence). The CDR3 is 13 residues long. Trimming left V 2 bases short and J 8 bases short, with 10 bases between. CDR3 in amino acids: CASSLIGVHEQFF. The CDR3 DNA sequence: TGTGCCAGCAGTTTAATCGGGGTCCATGAGCAGTTCTTC.

This chain uses TRBV6-4 with TRBJ1-1, with D unclear. In germline, CDR1 is MRHNA, CDR2 SNTAGT. This CDR3 has 13 residues. V shed 6 bases and J shed 0 bases, with 8 bases lying between them. The CDR3 DNA reads as TGTGCCAGCAGCCTGACAATGAACACTGAAGCTTTCTTT. Protein product: CASSLTMNTEAFF.

This clone has only one observation. The chain couples TRBV7-2 to TRBJ1-4, with TRBD1 matching 8 bases. The V and J ends lost 1 base and 8 bases, in that order; junction bases with no gene match: 3. Germline lookup yields CDR1 SGHTA and CDR2 FQGNSA. The CDR3 contains 14 residues. In DNA form, the CDR3 reads TGTGCCAGCAGCTTAGGCGCAGGGGGCGAAAAACTGTTTTTT. Protein sequence: CASSLGAGGEKLFF.

This clone was seen a single time. The chain links TRBV5-4 to TRBJ1-2; D gene uncertain. Trimming removed 0 bases at V and 2 bases at J, with 5 bases between. Germline assignment: CDR1 SGHNT and CDR2 YYREEE (reference sequence). The CDR3 is 13 residues long. As DNA, the CDR3 is TGTGCCAGCAGCTTGGACAGAAACTATGGCTACACCTTC. Translated, it gives CASSLDRNYGYTF.

The rearrangement links TRBV7-9 to TRBJ2-3; D is unclear. Germline lookup yields CDR1 SEHNR and CDR2 FQNEAQ (reference sequence). Trimming cost V 8 bases and J 4 bases, with 10 bases left between them. The CDR3 contains 12 residues. CDR3 DNA: TGTGCCAGCTCCAAGAGGCCAGATACGCAGTATTTT. It yields the protein CASSKRPDTQYF.

This chain links TRBV7-2 with TRBJ1-5, with 8 bases matching TRBD1. After removal of 4 bases from V and 2 bases from J, the junction contained 7 bases not matched to a gene. Germline assignment: CDR1 SGHTA and CDR2 FQGNSA. The CDR3 sequence is 16 residues long. In DNA form, the CDR3 reads TGTGCCAGCAGCTCTAAATCAGGGGGCGGCAATCAGCCCCAGCATTTT. Protein: CASSSKSGGGNQPQHF. Full variable domain (missing parts from reference TRBV7-2 and TRBJ1-5): GAGVSQSPSNKVTEKGKDVELRCDPISGHTALYWYRQSLGQGLEFLIYFQGNSAPDKSGLPSDRFSAERTGGSVSTLTIQRTQQEDSAVYLCASSSKSGGGNQPQHFGDGTRLSIL.

This clone was observed a few times. The chain joins TRBV7-2 to TRBJ2-5, with D perhaps TRBD2 (6 bases). Trimming shortened V by 3 bases and J by 1 base, and 6 bases separated the two germline ends. The CDR3 is 13 amino acids. The germline V gene has CDR1 SGHTA and CDR2 FQGNSA. CDR3 in DNA: TGTGCCAGCAGCTTCGGGAGCCAAGAGACCCAGTACTTC. Amino acid sequence: CASSFGSQETQYF.

The chain is built from TRBV27 and TRBJ2-7; D is perhaps TRBD2 (6 bases). The CDR3 has 14 amino acids. V was trimmed by 7 bases and J by 0 bases, leaving 13 bases between them. Germline values: CDR1 MNHEY, CDR2 SMNVEV (reference sequence). Here the CDR3 DNA reads TGTGCCAGCAAAGCCGGAGGGAGCTCCTACGAGCAGTACTTC. Protein sequence: CASKAGGSSYEQYF.

DNA of the CDR3: TGTGCCAGCAGCCCTACGGACAGGGCGAGTGGCGAGCAGTACTTC. Translated, it gives CASSPTDRASGEQYF. V and J are TRBV28 and TRBJ2-7; 8 nucleotides match TRBD1. The CDR3 extends over 15 amino acids. From germline, CDR1 is MDHEN and CDR2 SYDVKM. V was clipped by 6 bases and J by 6 bases; unmatched bases: 13.

This clone was observed a single time. The chain combines TRBV9 with TRBJ2-7; D is possibly TRBD1 (5 bases). Germline assignment: CDR1 SGDLS and CDR2 YYNGEE. This CDR3 region has 15 residues. V gave up 1 base and J gave up 5 bases, with 16 bases separating them. The CDR3 region is CASSVSSAGWNEQYF. The CDR3 DNA is TGTGCCAGCAGCGTATCCTCCGCAGGGTGGAACGAGCAGTACTTC.

The rearrangement links TRBV11-2 to TRBJ1-1; tentatively, D is TRBD1 (5 bases). Trimming pared 5 bases from V and 3 bases from J, leaving 16 bases between. Germline V CDR1 and CDR2: SGHAT, FQNNGV. The CDR3 sequence is 15 residues long. As DNA, the CDR3 is TGTGCCAGCAGCCGGCTACTAGGAGGGGACACTGAAGCTTTCTTT. This gives the protein CASSRLLGGDTEAFF.

The chain uses TRBV6-1 and TRBJ2-1; 11 positions agree with TRBD2. V lost 6 bases and J lost 9; bases outside the gene matches: 10. The CDR3 length is 15 residues. CDR1 is MNHNS, CDR2 SASEGT, per germline. The CDR3 DNA follows: TGTGCCAGCAGCCCCGGGACTAGCGGTGGTGGTGAGCAGTTCTTC. Protein product: CASSPGTSGGGEQFF.

The chain's CDR3 is CASSQDAVSYEQYF. CDR3 DNA: TGCGCCAGCAGCCAAGATGCAGTCTCCTACGAGCAGTACTTC. The chain links TRBV4-3 to TRBJ2-7, with D unresolved. This CDR3 has 14 residues. The V and J ends lost 0 bases and 0 bases respectively, with 6 bases between them. The germline V gene encodes CDR1 LGHNA and CDR2 YSLEER.

This sequence joins TRBV2 and TRBJ1-1; TRBD1 matches at 9 bases. V lost 10 bases and J lost 1; bases outside the gene matches: 4. The CDR3 has 13 amino acids. Germline CDR1 and CDR2: SNHLY and FYNNEI. The CDR3 DNA reads TGTGCCATCAAGACAGGGGGGAACACTGAAGCTTTCTTT. Amino acid sequence: CAIKTGGNTEAFF. The variable domain in full, with the rest retrieved from reference TRBV2 and TRBJ1-1, is EPEVTQTPSHQVTQMGQEVILRCVPISNHLYFYWYRQILGQKVEFLVSFYNNEISEKSEIFDDQFSVERPDGSNFTLKIRSTKLEDSAMYFCAIKTGGNTEAFFGQGTRLTVV.

The chain uses TRBV6-1 and TRBJ1-5; 7 bases match TRBD1. The CDR3 loop spans 15 amino acids. The ends lost 5 bases at V and 3 bases at J; junction bases unmatched: 7. Germline lookup yields CDR1 MNHNS and CDR2 SASEGT. This chain's CDR3 is CASSTTGVANQPQHF. The DNA for the CDR3 is TGTGCCAGCAGTACCACAGGGGTAGCCAATCAGCCCCAGCATTTT.

The CDR3 DNA reads TGCGCCAGCAGCCCTCAGGCGAACACTGAAGCTTTCTTT. Its translation: CASSPQANTEAFF. The V and J genes are TRBV5-1 and TRBJ1-1, with D uncertain. The germline CDR1 and CDR2 sequences are SGHRS and YFSETQ. The CDR3 has 13 amino acids. Trimming took 4 bases from V and 1 from J, leaving 8 bases between them.

This chain links TRBV7-3 with TRBJ1-2, with D maybe TRBD1 (5 bases). Germline V gene lookup returns CDR1 SGHTA and CDR2 FQGTGA. This CDR3 region has 15 residues. Trimming took off 3 bases at V and 7 bases at J, with 18 bases between the two ends. The CDR3 nucleotides are TGTGCCAGCAGCTTGAAAGGGGATAGATCCTCTGGCTACACCTTC. As protein: CASSLKGDRSSGYTF. Looking up the rest from reference TRBV7-3 and TRBJ1-2 gives the full variable domain: GAGVSQTPSNKVTEKGKYVELRCDPISGHTALYWYRQSLGQGPEFLIYFQGTGAADDSGLPNDRFFAVRPEGSVSTLKIQRTERGDSAVYLCASSLKGDRSSGYTFGSGTRLTVV.

The CDR3 sequence: CASSDTPRSTDTQYF. The CDR3 region has the DNA TGTGCCAGCAGCGACACGCCTAGAAGCACAGATACGCAGTATTTT. The chain is built from TRBV9 and TRBJ2-3; no clear D gene. Trimming took off 3 bases at V and 0 bases at J, with 11 bases between the two ends. The germline CDR1 and CDR2 sequences are SGDLS and YYNGEE. This CDR3 has 15 residues.

The V call is TRBV28, the J call TRBJ2-3, with a tentative D call TRBD2 (5 bases). The CDR3 has 21 residues. Trimming left V 2 bases short and J 1 base short, with 28 bases between. The germline CDR1 and CDR2 sequences are MDHEN and SYDVKM. The CDR3 region has the DNA TGTGCCAGCAGTTTAGAGGGCGTAGATGGGATTTTGCCACGGCGCACAGATACGCAGTATTTT. Translation gives CASSLEGVDGILPRRTDTQYF.